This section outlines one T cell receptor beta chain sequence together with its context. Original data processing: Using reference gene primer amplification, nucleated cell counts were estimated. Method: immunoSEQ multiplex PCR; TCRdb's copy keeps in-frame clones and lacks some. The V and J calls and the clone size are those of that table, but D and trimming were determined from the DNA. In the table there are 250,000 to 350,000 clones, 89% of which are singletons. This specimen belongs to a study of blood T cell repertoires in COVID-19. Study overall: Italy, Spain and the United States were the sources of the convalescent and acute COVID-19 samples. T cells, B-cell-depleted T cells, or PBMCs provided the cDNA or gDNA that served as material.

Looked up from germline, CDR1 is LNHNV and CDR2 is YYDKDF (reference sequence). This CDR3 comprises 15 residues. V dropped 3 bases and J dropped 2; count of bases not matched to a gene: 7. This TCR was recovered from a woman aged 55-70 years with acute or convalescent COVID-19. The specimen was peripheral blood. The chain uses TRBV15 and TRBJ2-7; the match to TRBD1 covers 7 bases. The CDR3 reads CATSRGTGAPYEQYF. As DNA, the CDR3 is TGTGCCACCAGCAGGGGAACAGGGGCCCCCTACGAGCAGTACTTC.